This TCR beta chain was identified during a study of T-cell reconstitution after alpha-beta-depleted transplantation in children (dated by TCRdb to the mid-2010s). Study-level background: The study quantitatively tracked T-cell immune reconstitution after TCRalphabeta/CD19-depleted allogeneic hematopoietic cell transplantation in children using TCR repertoire profiling.

CDR1 and CDR2, per the germline V gene, are SGHRS and YFSETQ. Unmatched junction bases come to 8, with V trimmed by 2 bases and J by 3 bases. The CDR3 goes from the cysteine to the phenylalanine over 16 residues. Only the CDR3 DNA stays, 48 bases, in frame from base 1. The library was obtained by PCR. Instrument on record: Illumina HiSeq 2500. TCR libraries were prepared with molecular barcoding, using unique molecular identifiers to normalize TCRbeta repertoire quantification. Starting from the raw public reads, TCRdb applied fastp trimming at Q25, assembled clones with MiXCR and retained in-frame beta chains. Rows matching on CDR3 protein sequence are summarized as one entry with the most common DNA and genes. The sample data list roughly 180,000 distinct CDR3 sequences, and roughly 15% of these were observed just once. The leading ten clones occupy over 10% of the sample. As regards this clonotype: Its antigen has not been determined. Per-nucleotide qualities are absent, and no much larger clonotype sits a single base away.

The specimen comprised PBMCs from the stem cell graft donor, sampled from the stem cell graft. The rearranged segments are TRBV5-1 and TRBJ2-7, and 10 junction bases match TRBD1. This TCR was recovered from a human donor who donated a stem cell graft to a child with acute lymphoblastic leukemia. CDR3 sequence: CASSFGGGQGNYEQYF. The DNA sequence reads TGCGCCAGCAGCTTTGGTGGGGGACAGGGGAACTACGAGCAGTACTTC.